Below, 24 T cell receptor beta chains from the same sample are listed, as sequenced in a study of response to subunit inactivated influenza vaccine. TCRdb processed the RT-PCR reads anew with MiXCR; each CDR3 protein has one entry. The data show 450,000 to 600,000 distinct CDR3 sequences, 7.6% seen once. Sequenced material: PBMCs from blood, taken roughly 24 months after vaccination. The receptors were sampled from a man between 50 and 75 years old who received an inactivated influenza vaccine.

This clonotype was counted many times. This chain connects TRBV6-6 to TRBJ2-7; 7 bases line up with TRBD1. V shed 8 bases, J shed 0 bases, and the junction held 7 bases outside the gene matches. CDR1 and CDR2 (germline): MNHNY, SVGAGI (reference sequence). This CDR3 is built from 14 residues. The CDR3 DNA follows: TGTGCCAGCCTTGCGGACAGGACCTCCTACGAGCAGTACTTC. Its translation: CASLADRTSYEQYF.

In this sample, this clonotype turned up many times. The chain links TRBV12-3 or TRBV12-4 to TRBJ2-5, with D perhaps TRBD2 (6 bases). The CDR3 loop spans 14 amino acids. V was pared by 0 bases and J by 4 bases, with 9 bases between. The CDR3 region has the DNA TGTGCCAGCAGTTTAGCTGGGGGAGGAGAGACCCAGTACTTC. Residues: CASSLAGGGETQYF.

In DNA form, the CDR3 reads TGTGCCAGCAGCTTATTCAGAGCCTACGAGCAGTACTTC. Its translation: CASSLFRAYEQYF. This rearrangement joins TRBV7-2 to TRBJ2-7; D is ambiguous. CDR1 and CDR2 (germline): SGHTA, FQGNSA. Trimming stripped 2 bases from V and 2 bases from J, with 7 bases between. This CDR3 has 13 amino acids.

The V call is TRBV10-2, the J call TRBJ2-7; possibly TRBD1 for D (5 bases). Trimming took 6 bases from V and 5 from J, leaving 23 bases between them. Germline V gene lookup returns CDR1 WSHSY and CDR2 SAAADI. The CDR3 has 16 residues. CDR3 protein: CASRATVGPRSDEQYF. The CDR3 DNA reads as TGCGCCAGCAGGGCGACAGTGGGCCCCCGGAGCGACGAGCAGTACTTC.

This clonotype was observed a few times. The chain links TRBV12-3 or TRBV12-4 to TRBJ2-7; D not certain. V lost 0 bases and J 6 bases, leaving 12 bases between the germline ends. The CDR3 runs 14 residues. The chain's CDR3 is CASSLAINSLEQYF. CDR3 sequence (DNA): TGTGCCAGCAGTTTAGCCATAAACTCCCTCGAGCAGTACTTC.

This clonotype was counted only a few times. As DNA, the CDR3 is TGTGCCAGCTCACTCCTGAACAGGGCCTCAGATACGCAGTATTTT. Its translation is CASSLLNRASDTQYF. This chain joins TRBV18 and TRBJ2-3; tentatively, D is TRBD1 (6 bases). There are 15 residues in the CDR3. The V gene lost 4 bases and the J gene lost 4 bases, with 15 bases spanning the gap. Per germline, CDR1 KGHSH and CDR2 LQKENI.

The CDR3 bases are TGTGCCAGCAGTTTGAGAGACAGGGCAAGCTCTGGAAACACCATATATTTT. This sequence encodes CASSLRDRASSGNTIYF. The chain is built from TRBV27 and TRBJ1-3, with 7 positions matching TRBD1. The CDR3 length is 17 residues. Trimming at V came to 3 bases and at J to 0 bases, leaving 8 bases not matched to a gene. Germline CDR1 reads MNHEY; CDR2 reads SMNVEV (reference sequence).

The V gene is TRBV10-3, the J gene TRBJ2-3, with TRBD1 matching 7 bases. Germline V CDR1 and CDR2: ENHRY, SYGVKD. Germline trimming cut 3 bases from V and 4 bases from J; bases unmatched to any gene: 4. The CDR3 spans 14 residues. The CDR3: CAISENRGADTQYF. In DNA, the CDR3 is TGTGCCATCAGTGAAAACAGGGGAGCAGATACGCAGTATTTT.

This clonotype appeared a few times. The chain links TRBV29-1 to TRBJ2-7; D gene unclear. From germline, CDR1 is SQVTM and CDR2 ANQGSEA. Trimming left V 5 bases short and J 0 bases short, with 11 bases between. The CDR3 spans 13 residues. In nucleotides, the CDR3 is TGCAGCGTTACTGCCTTGAGCTCCTACGAGCAGTACTTC. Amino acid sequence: CSVTALSSYEQYF.

The CDR3 loop reads CATSRQGAGGELFF. The CDR3 DNA is TGTGCCACCAGCAGACAGGGGGCTGGCGGGGAGCTGTTTTTT. The chain joins TRBV24-1 to TRBJ2-2; 10 nucleotides match TRBD1. After removal of 7 bases from V and 7 bases from J, the junction contained 5 bases not matched to a gene. The germline V gene encodes CDR1 KGHDR and CDR2 SFDVKD. There are 14 residues in the CDR3.

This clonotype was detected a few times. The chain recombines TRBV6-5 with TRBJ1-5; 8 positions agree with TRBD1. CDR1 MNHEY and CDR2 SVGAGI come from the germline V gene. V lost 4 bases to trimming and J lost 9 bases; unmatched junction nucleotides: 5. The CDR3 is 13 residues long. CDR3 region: CASSSGGFGPQHF. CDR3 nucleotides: TGTGCCAGCAGTTCAGGGGGCTTTGGGCCCCAGCATTTT.

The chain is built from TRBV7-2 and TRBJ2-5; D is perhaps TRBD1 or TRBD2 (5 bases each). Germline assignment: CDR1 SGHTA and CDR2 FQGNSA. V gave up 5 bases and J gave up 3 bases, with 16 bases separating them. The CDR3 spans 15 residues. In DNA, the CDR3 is TGTGCCAGCAGCCGATGGGACCGGACTGAAGAGACCCAGTACTTC. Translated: CASSRWDRTEETQYF.

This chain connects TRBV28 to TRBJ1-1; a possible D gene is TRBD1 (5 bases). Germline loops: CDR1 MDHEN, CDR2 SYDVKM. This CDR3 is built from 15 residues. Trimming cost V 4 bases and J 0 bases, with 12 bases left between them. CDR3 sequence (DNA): TGTGCCAGCAGTTCGACCCCAGGGCTGAACACTGAAGCTTTCTTT. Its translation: CASSSTPGLNTEAFF. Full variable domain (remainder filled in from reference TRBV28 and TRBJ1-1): DVKVTQSSRYLVKRTGEKVFLECVQDMDHENMFWYRQDPGLGLRLIYFSYDVKMKEKGDIPEGYSVSREKKERFSLILESASTNQTSMYLCASSSTPGLNTEAFFGQGTRLTVV.

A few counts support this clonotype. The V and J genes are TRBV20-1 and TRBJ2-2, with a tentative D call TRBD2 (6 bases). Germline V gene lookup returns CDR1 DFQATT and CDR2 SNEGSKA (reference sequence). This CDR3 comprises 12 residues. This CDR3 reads CSLRRGTGELFF. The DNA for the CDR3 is TGCAGCCTCCGGCGGGGAACCGGGGAGCTGTTTTTT.

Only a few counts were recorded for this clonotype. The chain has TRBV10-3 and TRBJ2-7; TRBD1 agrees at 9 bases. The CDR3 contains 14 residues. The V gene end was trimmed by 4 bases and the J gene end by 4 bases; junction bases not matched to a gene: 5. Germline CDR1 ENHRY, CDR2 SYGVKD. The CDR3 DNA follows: TGTGCCATCAGTGGCGGGACAGGGCGTTACGAGCAGTACTTC. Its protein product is CAISGGTGRYEQYF.

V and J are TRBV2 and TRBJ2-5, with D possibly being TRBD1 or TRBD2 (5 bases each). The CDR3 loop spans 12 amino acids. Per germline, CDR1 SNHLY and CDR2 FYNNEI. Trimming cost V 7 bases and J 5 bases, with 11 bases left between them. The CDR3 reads CASNRRMETQYF. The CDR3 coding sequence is TGTGCCAGCAACAGGAGGATGGAGACCCAGTACTTC.

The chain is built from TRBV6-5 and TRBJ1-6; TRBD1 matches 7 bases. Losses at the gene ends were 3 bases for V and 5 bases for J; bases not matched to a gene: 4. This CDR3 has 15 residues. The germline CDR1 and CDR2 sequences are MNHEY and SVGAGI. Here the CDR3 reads CASSYTGDDNSPLHF. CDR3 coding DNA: TGTGCCAGCAGTTATACAGGGGACGATAATTCACCCCTCCACTTT.

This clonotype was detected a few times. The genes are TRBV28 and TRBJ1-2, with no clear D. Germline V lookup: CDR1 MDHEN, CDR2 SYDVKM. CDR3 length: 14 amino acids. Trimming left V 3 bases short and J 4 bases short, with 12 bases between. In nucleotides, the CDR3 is TGTGCCAGCAGTTTTATCGGAAATTCCTATGGCTACACCTTC. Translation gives CASSFIGNSYGYTF.

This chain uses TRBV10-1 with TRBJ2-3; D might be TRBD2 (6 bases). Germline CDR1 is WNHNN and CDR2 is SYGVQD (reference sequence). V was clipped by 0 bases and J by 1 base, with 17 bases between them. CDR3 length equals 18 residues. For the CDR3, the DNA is TGCGCCAGCAGTGAGTCGTGGCAAAACGGAGGGGGCACAGATACGCAGTATTTT. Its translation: CASSESWQNGGGTDTQYF.

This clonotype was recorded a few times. The CDR3 nucleotides are TGCAGCGTTGAGAGCCCAGCCTTGGGGACTGAAGCTTTCTTT. Translated, it gives CSVESPALGTEAFF. The V gene is TRBV29-1, the J gene TRBJ1-1; D is uncertain. The CDR3 contains 14 residues. Trimming shortened V by 3 bases and J by 5 bases, and 16 bases separated the two germline ends. Looked up from germline, CDR1 is SQVTM and CDR2 is ANQGSEA. Using reference TRBV29-1 and TRBJ1-1 for the parts outside the CDR3, the full variable domain is SAVISQKPSRDICQRGTSLTIQCQVDSQVTMMFWYRQQPGQSLTLIATANQGSEATYESGFVIDKFPISRPNLTFSTLTVSNMSPEDSSIYLCSVESPALGTEAFFGQGTRLTVV.

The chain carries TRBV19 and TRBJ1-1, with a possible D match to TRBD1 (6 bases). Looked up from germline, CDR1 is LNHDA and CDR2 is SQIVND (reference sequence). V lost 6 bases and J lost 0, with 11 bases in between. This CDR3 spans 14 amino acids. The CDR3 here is CASRQDSMNTEAFF. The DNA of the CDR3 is TGTGCCAGTAGACAGGACAGTATGAACACTGAAGCTTTCTTT. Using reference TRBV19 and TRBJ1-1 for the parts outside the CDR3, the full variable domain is DGGITQSPKYLFRKEGQNVTLSCEQNLNHDAMYWYRQDPGQGLRLIYYSQIVNDFQKGDIAEGYSVSREKKESFPLTVTSAQKNPTAFYLCASRQDSMNTEAFFGQGTRLTVV.

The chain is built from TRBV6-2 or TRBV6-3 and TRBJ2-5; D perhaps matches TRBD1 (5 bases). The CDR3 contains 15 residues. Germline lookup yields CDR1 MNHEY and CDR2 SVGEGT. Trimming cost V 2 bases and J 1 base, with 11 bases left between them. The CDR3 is CASSYLTDSQETQYF. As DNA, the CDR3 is TGTGCCAGCAGTTACCTGACAGACTCCCAAGAGACCCAGTACTTC.

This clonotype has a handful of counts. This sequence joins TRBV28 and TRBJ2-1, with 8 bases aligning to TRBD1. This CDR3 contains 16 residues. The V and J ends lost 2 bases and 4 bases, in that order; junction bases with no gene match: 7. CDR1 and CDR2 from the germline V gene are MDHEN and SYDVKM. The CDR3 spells CASSLRRRGLYNEQFF. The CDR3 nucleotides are TGTGCCAGCAGTTTACGCCGCAGGGGGCTTTACAATGAGCAGTTCTTC.

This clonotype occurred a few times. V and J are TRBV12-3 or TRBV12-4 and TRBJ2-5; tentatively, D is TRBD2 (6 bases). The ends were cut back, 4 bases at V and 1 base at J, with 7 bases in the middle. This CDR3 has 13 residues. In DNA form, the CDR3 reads TGTGCCAGCAGTTGGACTATCCAAGAGACCCAGTACTTC. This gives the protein CASSWTIQETQYF.